This T cell receptor beta chain was recorded in a study of blood T cell repertoires in COVID-19. Study context: The United States, Italy and Spain supplied acute and convalescent COVID-19 samples.

This CDR3 is 13 amino acids long. Trimming removed 1 base at V and 6 bases at J, with 10 bases between. Germline assignment: CDR1 LGHDT and CDR2 YNNKEL (reference sequence). Original data processing: Amplification from reference gene primers served as the basis for estimated nucleated cell counts. TCRdb's copy holds only in-frame clones and misses some; the assay was immunoSEQ multiplex PCR. V and J calls and clone size follow that table, whereas D and trimming were derived from the DNA. This table holds about 160,000 clones, more than 75% found once. Sequencing used peripheral blood. The genes are TRBV3-1 (or the pseudogene TRBV3-2) and TRBJ2-7, with a possible D match to TRBD2 (6 bases). The source is a man in his 60s with active or convalescent COVID-19. CDR3 DNA: TGTGCCAGCAGCCAAGGTCTGGGACTCGAGCAGTACTTC. Translation: CASSQGLGLEQYF.